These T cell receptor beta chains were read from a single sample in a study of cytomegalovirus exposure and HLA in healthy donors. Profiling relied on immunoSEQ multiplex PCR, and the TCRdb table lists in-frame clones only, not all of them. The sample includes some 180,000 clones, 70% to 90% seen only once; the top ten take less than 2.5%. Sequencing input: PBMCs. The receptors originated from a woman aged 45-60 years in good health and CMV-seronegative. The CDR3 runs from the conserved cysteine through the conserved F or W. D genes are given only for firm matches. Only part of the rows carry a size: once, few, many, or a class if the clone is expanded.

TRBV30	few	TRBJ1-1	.	TGTGCCTGGAGTGGACAGTTGAACACTGAAGCTTTCTTT	CAWSGQLNTEAFF
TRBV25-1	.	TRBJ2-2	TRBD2	TGTGCCAGCAGATCTAGCGGGAGACAGACCGGGGAGCTGTTTTTT	CASRSSGRQTGELFF
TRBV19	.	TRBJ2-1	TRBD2	TGTGCCAGTAGTTCCCTGATTAGCGGGCCCTCCTACAATGAGCAGTTCTTC	CASSSLISGPSYNEQFF
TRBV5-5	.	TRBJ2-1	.	TGTGCCAGCGAAGAGACAGAAGCCTACAATGAGCAGTTCTTC	CASEETEAYNEQFF
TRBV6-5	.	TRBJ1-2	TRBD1	TGTGCCAGCAGTAGGACAGGGGTTGCCTATGGCTACACCTTC	CASSRTGVAYGYTF
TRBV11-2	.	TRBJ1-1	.	TGTGCCAGCAGCTCCCGTGGGGCTATGAACACTGAAGCTTTCTTT	CASSSRGAMNTEAFF
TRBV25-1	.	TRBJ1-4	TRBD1	TGTGCCAGCAGTGAGGCAGGGGGCAATGAAAAACTGTTTTTT	CASSEAGGNEKLFF
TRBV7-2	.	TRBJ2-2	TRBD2	TGTGCCAGCAGCTTATCTTGGACTAGCGGGGAGCTGTTTTTT	CASSLSWTSGELFF
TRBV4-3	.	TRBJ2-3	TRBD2	TGCGCCAGCAGCCTCGAACTAGCGGGAGTCACAGATACGCAGTATTTT	CASSLELAGVTDTQYF
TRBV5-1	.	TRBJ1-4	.	TGCGCCAGCAGTCTGAGCGTCCGACAGGCAACTAATGAAAAACTGTTTTTT	CASSLSVRQATNEKLFF
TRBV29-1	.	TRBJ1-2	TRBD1	TGCAGCGTAGGGACAGGGTCTAACTATGGCTACACCTTC	CSVGTGSNYGYTF
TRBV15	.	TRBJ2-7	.	TGTGCCACCAGCAGAGAACAGGGATCCGTCTACGAGCAGTACTTC	CATSREQGSVYEQYF
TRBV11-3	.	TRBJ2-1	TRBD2	TGTGCCAGCAGCCCCGGGGGGACCCCGGGTTACGGTGAGCAGTTCTTC	CASSPGGTPGYGEQFF
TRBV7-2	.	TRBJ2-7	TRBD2	TGTGCCAGCAGCTTAGGGCGGCTAGCGGGAGGCCCCTACGAGCAGTACTTC	CASSLGRLAGGPYEQYF
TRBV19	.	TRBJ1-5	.	TGTGCCAGTCACGCCGTGGGCGGGGGCAATCAGCCCCAGCATTTT	CASHAVGGGNQPQHF
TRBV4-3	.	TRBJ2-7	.	TGCGCCAGCAGCCAAGAAAATCAGGTCTCCTACGAGCAGTACTTC	CASSQENQVSYEQYF
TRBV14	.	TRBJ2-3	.	TGTGCCAGCAGCCAACAGTCCACCTTAATCACAGATACGCAGTATTTT	CASSQQSTLITDTQYF
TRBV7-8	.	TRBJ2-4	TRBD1	TGTGCCAGCAGCTTAATACAGGGGGCAAACATTCAGTACTTC	CASSLIQGANIQYF